The 30 T cell receptor beta chains listed next were all sequenced from one sample in a study of Ad26.COV2.S vaccination and SARS-CoV-2 variants. Clones were read by immunoSEQ multiplex PCR, and TCRdb kept only the in-frame ones, dropping some. Of 350,000 to 400,000 clones listed, around 85% are singletons. Regarding treatment: about 20 received Ad26.COV2.S at low or high dose, single or two shots; a few received placebo; per-sample allocation not given. Day 63 following the first vaccine or placebo injection was when the samples were taken. The sample in question was peripheral blood, obtained in a trial of Ad26.COV2.S vaccine versus placebo. These receptors were obtained from a person between 18 and 65 years old who received the Ad26.COV2.S COVID-19 vaccine or a placebo.

This rearrangement joins TRBV4-3 to TRBJ2-1; possible D gene TRBD1, 5 bases. Trimming took off 3 bases at V and 7 bases at J, with 10 bases between the two ends. The CDR3 consists of 13 residues. Germline CDR1 and CDR2: LGHNA and YSLEER. The CDR3 is CASSHWGLNEQFF. The CDR3 DNA sequence: TGCGCCAGCAGCCATTGGGGCCTAAATGAGCAGTTCTTC.

The gene calls are TRBV29-1 and TRBJ2-3; 9 bases map to TRBD2. Unmatched junction bases numbered 15, after V lost 6 bases and J lost 2 bases. The CDR3 sequence is 17 residues long. Germline assignment: CDR1 SQVTM and CDR2 ANQGSEA. CDR3 sequence (DNA): TGCAGCGTAGCCATCTTAGCGGGGGACTCTTACACAGATACGCAGTATTTT. Encoded protein: CSVAILAGDSYTDTQYF.

This sequence joins TRBV10-2 and TRBJ2-3; 8 nucleotides match TRBD1. The junction had 4 bases not matched to a gene; V was cut back by 6 bases and J by 2 bases. The germline gives CDR1 WSHSY, CDR2 SAAADI. This CDR3 spans 14 amino acids. The CDR3 DNA reads as TGCGCCAGCAGGACAGGGGAATTCACAGATACGCAGTATTTT. It codes for CASRTGEFTDTQYF.

This clone turned up a few times. This chain uses TRBV2 with TRBJ1-1, with D maybe TRBD1 (6 bases). The CDR3 totals 14 residues. Per germline, CDR1 SNHLY and CDR2 FYNNEI. Trimming removed 4 bases at V and 3 bases at J, with 12 bases between. As DNA, the CDR3 is TGTGCCAGCAGTGCACTACAGGGCTACACTGAAGCTTTCTTT. It translates to CASSALQGYTEAFF.

The chain has TRBV5-1 and TRBJ2-7; weak D call: TRBD2 (6 bases). The CDR3 is 16 residues long. Germline CDR1 reads SGHRS; CDR2 reads YFSETQ. V was clipped by 0 bases and J by 0 bases, with 13 bases between them. CDR3 sequence: CASSLGTTQSSYEQYF. In DNA form, the CDR3 reads TGCGCCAGCAGCTTGGGGACTACCCAGAGCTCCTACGAGCAGTACTTC. Using reference TRBV5-1 and TRBJ2-7 for the parts outside the CDR3, the full variable domain is KAGVTQTPRYLIKTRGQQVTLSCSPISGHRSVSWYQQTPGQGLQFLFEYFSETQRNKGNFPGRFSGRQFSNSRSEMNVSTLELGDSALYLCASSLGTTQSSYEQYFGPGTRLTVT.

Here the CDR3 reads CASSFQGATNEKLFF. In DNA, the CDR3 is TGTGCCAGCAGCTTCCAAGGTGCAACTAATGAAAAACTGTTTTTT. The chain is built from TRBV11-2 and TRBJ1-4; no clear D. The CDR3 runs 15 residues. Trimming shortened V by 3 bases and J by 0 bases, and 8 bases separated the two germline ends. The germline gives CDR1 SGHAT, CDR2 FQNNGV.

The chain is built from TRBV3-1 (or the pseudogene TRBV3-2) and TRBJ2-7; D is perhaps TRBD2 (6 bases). CDR3 length: 14 amino acids. V was clipped by 2 bases and J by 7 bases, with 15 bases between them. From germline, CDR1 is LGHDT and CDR2 YNNKEL (reference sequence). Written as DNA, the CDR3 is TGTGCCAGCAGCCAAATCAACTCGGCGGGGGAGCAGTACTTC. Protein sequence: CASSQINSAGEQYF.

The gene calls are TRBV10-1 and TRBJ2-3; the D gene is possibly TRBD1 (6 bases). Trimming removed 6 bases from V and 6 bases from J, with 16 bases in between. Per the germline V gene, CDR1 is WNHNN and CDR2 is SYGVQD (reference sequence). The CDR3 has 14 residues. The CDR3 region has the DNA TGCGCCAGCAGCGGAGGACATAGGGGGGATACGCAGTATTTT. Translating it yields CASSGGHRGDTQYF.

The chain joins TRBV5-1 to TRBJ1-2; 8 bases fit TRBD1. Germline loops: CDR1 SGHRS, CDR2 YFSETQ. The CDR3 runs 15 residues. Losses at the gene ends were 4 bases for V and 4 bases for J; bases not matched to a gene: 9. The CDR3, as DNA: TGCGCCAGCAGCGTGGCAGGGGGCAGTGGCTATGGCTACACCTTC. As protein: CASSVAGGSGYGYTF.

V usage is TRBV2 and J usage is TRBJ2-3, with TRBD2 matching over 8 bases. V shed 6 bases, J shed 4 bases, and the junction held 12 bases outside the gene matches. Germline V gene sequence: CDR1 SNHLY, CDR2 FYNNEI. The CDR3 loop spans 16 amino acids. This CDR3 reads CASRAKGTSISDTQYF. DNA of the CDR3: TGTGCCAGCAGGGCAAAAGGGACTAGTATCTCAGATACGCAGTATTTT.

V and J are TRBV7-9 and TRBJ1-6; tentatively, D is TRBD1 (5 bases). CDR1 is SEHNR, CDR2 FQNEAQ, per germline (reference sequence). CDR3 length equals 17 residues. Trimming took 0 bases from V and 5 from J, leaving 14 bases between them. The CDR3 region is CASSLATTFRDNSPLHF. The CDR3 region has the DNA TGTGCCAGCAGCTTAGCCACCACTTTCAGGGATAATTCACCCCTCCACTTT.

The chain links TRBV5-1 to TRBJ2-1, with 8 bases aligning to TRBD2. V lost 4 bases to trimming and J lost 4 bases; unmatched junction nucleotides: 13. The CDR3 sequence is 17 residues long. Per germline, CDR1 SGHRS and CDR2 YFSETQ. As DNA, the CDR3 is TGCGCCAGCAGCCCCGGGGGCCGGGGGGGCATTTACAATGAGCAGTTCTTC. Its protein product is CASSPGGRGGIYNEQFF.

The V gene is TRBV2, the J gene TRBJ2-7, with TRBD2 identical over 10 bases. CDR1 is SNHLY, CDR2 FYNNEI, per germline. CDR3 length equals 15 residues. With V trimmed by 3 bases and J by 4 bases, 6 bases remained unmatched. CDR3 nucleotide sequence: TGTGCCAGCAGTGAGTCTAGCGGGAGTGGGTACGAGCAGTACTTC. This translates into CASSESSGSGYEQYF.

The CDR3 protein is CASSLDRGVGQPQHF. The CDR3 DNA follows: TGTGCCAGCAGCTTAGATCGGGGAGTTGGTCAGCCCCAGCATTTT. This rearrangement joins TRBV11-2 to TRBJ1-5; D is uncertain. Trimming left V 0 bases short and J 6 bases short, with 12 bases between. The CDR3 loop spans 15 amino acids. CDR1 SGHAT and CDR2 FQNNGV come from the germline V gene.

The chain uses TRBV5-5 and TRBJ1-5; D is unresolved. The V end lost 4 bases, the J end lost 0 bases, and 14 bases lay between the germline ends. This CDR3 is 16 amino acids long. The germline V gene encodes CDR1 SGHKS and CDR2 YYEKEE (reference sequence). DNA for the CDR3: TGTGCCAGCAGCACCAGGACTGACTCTAGCAATCAGCCCCAGCATTTT. Translated, it gives CASSTRTDSSNQPQHF.

The gene calls are TRBV5-1 and TRBJ2-3; TRBD2 agrees at 8 bases. After removal of 1 base from V and 5 bases from J, the junction contained 6 bases not matched to a gene. The CDR3 loop spans 15 amino acids. Germline assignment: CDR1 SGHRS and CDR2 YFSETQ. The CDR3 loop reads CASSLMAGGLDTQYF. Written as DNA, the CDR3 is TGCGCCAGCAGCTTGATGGCGGGGGGATTAGATACGCAGTATTTT.

The J gene is TRBJ1-2, the V gene TRBV9, with no clear D. Trimming removed 4 bases at V and 4 bases at J, with 20 bases between. Looked up from germline, CDR1 is SGDLS and CDR2 is YYNGEE. This CDR3 comprises 16 residues. CDR3 DNA: TGTGCCAGCAGCCCCCGACGTTGGGAGGATTCCTATGGCTACACCTTC. This gives the protein CASSPRRWEDSYGYTF.

The J gene is TRBJ1-5, the V gene TRBV6-1; D gene uncertain. The CDR3 is 15 residues long. The V gene lost 2 bases and the J gene lost 0 bases, with 8 bases spanning the gap. Germline-derived CDR1 and CDR2 are MNHNS and SASEGT. The CDR3 spells CASSEWPYSNQPQHF. CDR3 nucleotide sequence: TGTGCCAGCAGTGAATGGCCATATAGCAATCAGCCCCAGCATTTT.

The chain combines TRBV15 with TRBJ2-7; tentatively, D is TRBD1 (5 bases). Germline CDR1 is LNHNV and CDR2 is YYDKDF (reference sequence). The CDR3 spans 13 residues. The V end was cut by 4 bases, the J end by 1 base, with 8 bases between. The CDR3 nucleotides are TGTGCCACCAGCAATCAGGGATCCTACGAGCAGTACTTC. Protein sequence: CATSNQGSYEQYF.

The genes are TRBV6-2 or TRBV6-3 and TRBJ1-1, with unresolved D. V gave up 0 bases and J gave up 9 bases, with 8 bases separating them. The CDR3 contains 12 residues. Germline V gene sequence: CDR1 MNHEY, CDR2 SVGEGT. The CDR3 DNA follows: TGTGCCAGCAGTTACTCGCAGTCTCAAGCTTTCTTT. This gives the protein CASSYSQSQAFF.

The count of this clone is one. The rearrangement uses TRBV7-8 and TRBJ1-5; unclear D gene. This CDR3 has 14 amino acids. Trimming shortened V by 2 bases and J by 3 bases, and 8 bases separated the two germline ends. The germline V gene has CDR1 SGHVS and CDR2 FQNEAQ. CDR3 protein: CASSLLDDNQPQHF. CDR3 sequence (DNA): TGTGCCAGCAGCTTATTAGATGACAATCAGCCCCAGCATTTT. The whole variable domain, filled in from reference TRBV7-8 and TRBJ1-5, reads GAGVSQSPRYKVAKRGQDVALRCDPISGHVSLFWYQQALGQGPEFLTYFQNEAQLDKSGLPSDRFFAERPEGSVSTLKIQRTQQEDSAVYLCASSLLDDNQPQHFGDGTRLSIL.

The chain employs TRBV27 and TRBJ1-2; 8 nucleotides align to TRBD1. Germline V lookup: CDR1 MNHEY, CDR2 SMNVEV (reference sequence). This CDR3 comprises 14 residues. V dropped 10 bases and J dropped 7; count of bases not matched to a gene: 14. CDR3 DNA: TGTGCCACCCGAAGGGGATCAGGGGGCCTTGGCTACACCTTC. Protein product: CATRRGSGGLGYTF.

The V gene is TRBV27, the J gene TRBJ1-3, with 8 positions matching TRBD1. CDR1 MNHEY and CDR2 SMNVEV come from the germline V gene (reference sequence). The V segment lost 2 bases and the J segment 2 bases; nucleotides outside the gene matches: 2. The length of the CDR3 is 15 residues. The CDR3 region is CASSLADRAGNTIYF. In DNA, the CDR3 is TGTGCCAGCAGTTTAGCGGACAGGGCTGGAAACACCATATATTTT.

Comment on this clone: At one end the junction does not follow the germline gene, possibly because of a read error. The chain joins TRBV5-1 to TRBJ1-1; possible D gene TRBD1, 6 bases. This CDR3 spans 17 amino acids. Germline lookup yields CDR1 SGHRS and CDR2 YFSETQ. CDR3 DNA sequence: TGCGCCAGCAGTTTGGCCGGGACAATAACTATGAACACTGAAGCTTTCTTT. The encoded protein is CASSLAGTITMNTEAFF.

V gene TRBV6-5 combines with J gene TRBJ2-5, with D possibly being TRBD2 (7 bases). Trimming removed 0 bases from V and 5 bases from J, with 16 bases in between. This CDR3 region has 16 residues. Germline CDR1 and CDR2: MNHEY and SVGAGI. CDR3 sequence: CASSYSSGGALETQYF. CDR3 coding DNA: TGTGCCAGCAGTTACTCGAGTGGGGGGGCTCTGGAGACCCAGTACTTC.

V gene TRBV7-6 combines with J gene TRBJ2-3; the D gene is possibly TRBD2 (5 bases). Per the germline V gene, CDR1 is SGHVS and CDR2 is FNYEAQ. Trimming removed 2 bases from V and 1 base from J, with 10 bases in between. The CDR3 sequence is 15 residues long. CDR3 residues: CASSLKSSGTDTQYF. The CDR3 bases are TGTGCCAGCAGCTTAAAGAGTAGCGGCACAGATACGCAGTATTTT.

The chain employs TRBV5-4 and TRBJ2-6; D is unresolved. CDR1 is SGHNT, CDR2 YYREEE, per germline (reference sequence). With 1 base removed from V and 3 bases from J, the gap between germline ends came to 11 bases. This CDR3 comprises 16 residues. CDR3 amino acids: CASSLFGLSGANVLTF. The CDR3 DNA follows: TGTGCCAGCAGCTTGTTCGGGTTGAGTGGGGCCAACGTCCTGACTTTC.

This chain connects TRBV6-5 to TRBJ1-1, with TRBD1 identical over 9 bases. Germline trimming cut 7 bases from V and 3 bases from J; bases unmatched to any gene: 6. Looked up from germline, CDR1 is MNHEY and CDR2 is SVGAGI. The CDR3 is 14 residues long. Here the CDR3 reads CASTTQGAYTEAFF. The CDR3, as DNA: TGTGCCAGCACCACACAGGGGGCGTACACTGAAGCTTTCTTT.

This chain uses TRBV5-6 with TRBJ2-7; possibly TRBD1 or TRBD2 for D (5 bases each). Germline V gene sequence: CDR1 SGHDT, CDR2 YYEEEE. CDR3 length: 16 residues. Trimming cost V 4 bases and J 6 bases, with 23 bases left between them. The CDR3 nucleotides read TGTGCCAGCAGCAACCGGGACCGACTCCTCTCGGGCGAGCAGTACTTC. Its translation is CASSNRDRLLSGEQYF. Full variable domain (outside the CDR3, taken from reference TRBV5-6 and TRBJ2-7): DAGVTQSPTHLIKTRGQQVTLRCSPKSGHDTVSWYQQALGQGPQFIFQYYEEEERQRGNFPDRFSGHQFPNYSSELNVNALLLGDSALYLCASSNRDRLLSGEQYFGPGTRLTVT.

The chain joins TRBV7-9 to TRBJ2-7, with 7 bases identical to TRBD1. CDR1 and CDR2 from the germline V gene are SEHNR and FQNEAQ (reference sequence). The CDR3 extends over 14 amino acids. V trimming: 5 bases; J trimming: 4 bases; junction bases outside the gene matches: 8. The CDR3 DNA is TGTGCCAGCAGCCGATCGGGACAGCATTACGAGCAGTACTTC. It is translated as CASSRSGQHYEQYF. The complete variable domain, with remaining parts taken from reference TRBV7-9 and TRBJ2-7, reads DTGVSQNPRHKITKRGQNVTFRCDPISEHNRLYWYRQTLGQGPEFLTYFQNEAQLEKSRLLSDRFSAERPKGSFSTLEIQRTEQGDSAMYLCASSRSGQHYEQYFGPGTRLTVT.